The 21 T cell receptor beta chains given below trace back to one sample, sequenced in a study of molecular identifiers for immune sequencing clone quantification. A single record per CDR3 protein comes from TCRdb applying MiXCR to the PCR reads. The data contain 490,000 or so distinct CDR3 sequences, around a fifth of them singletons. Sequences were obtained from naive CD8+ T cells from blood, with Jurkat cell RNA spiked in. Subset indicated: FACS-sorted CD8+CD4-CCR7+CD45RA+ naive T cells. These receptors originate from a human donor in good health. Some libraries in this study had Jurkat cell RNA spiked in.

In its sample, this clonotype was seen many times. The chain carries TRBV11-1 and TRBJ2-7; a weak D match, TRBD1 (5 bases). V lost 3 bases, J lost 3 bases, and 15 bases lay in between. This CDR3 is built from 15 residues. Germline lookup yields CDR1 SGHAT and CDR2 FQDESV (reference sequence). The CDR3 nucleotides are TGTGCCAGCAGCTTTGAGTACGGAGACAGCTACGAGCAGTACTTC. Amino acids: CASSFEYGDSYEQYF.

The chain combines TRBV7-9 with TRBJ2-2; D uncertain. The V gene's germline CDR1 is SEHNR and CDR2 FQNEAQ (reference sequence). CDR3 length: 12 residues. The V end lost 8 bases, the J end lost 7 bases, and 11 bases lay between the germline ends. The CDR3 coding sequence is TGTGCCAGCGGGGTGACTGGCGGGGAGCTGTTTTTT. As protein: CASGVTGGELFF.

A few counts support this clonotype. This chain's CDR3 is CASSLSPAVSYEQYF. The DNA for the CDR3 is TGCGCCAGCAGCTTATCCCCAGCAGTCTCCTACGAGCAGTACTTC. J is TRBJ2-7 and V is TRBV5-1; D remains ambiguous. Germline assignment: CDR1 SGHRS and CDR2 YFSETQ. The CDR3 has 15 residues. The germline V and J ends were trimmed by 2 bases and 0 bases, with 12 bases remaining between them.

This sequence joins TRBV6-2 or TRBV6-3 and TRBJ1-5; unclear D gene. This CDR3 is 15 amino acids long. CDR1 MNHEY and CDR2 SVGEGT come from the germline V gene. V was trimmed by 2 bases and J by 4 bases, leaving 12 bases between them. The CDR3 nucleotides read TGTGCCAGCAGTTACAGGGTGGAAGGTAATCAGCCCCAGCATTTT. Translated, it gives CASSYRVEGNQPQHF.

This clonotype has more than one count but fewer than ten. The chain couples TRBV7-8 to TRBJ1-1; a weak D match, TRBD1 (6 bases). Between the trimmed V and J ends, which lost 5 bases and 5 bases, there was a span of 9 bases. The length of the CDR3 is 12 residues. Germline V CDR1 and CDR2: SGHVS, FQNEAQ. CDR3 nucleotides: TGTGCCAGCAGCCCAGGACAGACTGAAGCTTTCTTT. Translating it yields CASSPGQTEAFF.

This clonotype was observed a few times. The J gene is TRBJ1-1, the V gene TRBV3-1, with TRBD1 matching over 11 bases. Germline CDR1 reads LGHDT; CDR2 reads YNNKEL (reference sequence). J lost 5 bases, V lost 2 bases, and 7 bases had no gene match. The CDR3 runs 16 residues. CDR3 nucleotide sequence: TGTGCCAGCAGCCAACCCATGGGACAGGGGGGGACTGAAGCTTTCTTT. Protein: CASSQPMGQGGTEAFF.

This clonotype was counted a few times. The V gene is TRBV20-1, the J gene TRBJ2-7; D unclear. Trimming took off 0 bases at V and 6 bases at J, with 15 bases between the two ends. Germline CDR1 is DFQATT and CDR2 is SNEGSKA (reference sequence). The CDR3 is 14 residues long. CDR3: CSARDRPDPREQYF. The CDR3 DNA is TGCAGTGCTAGAGATAGGCCCGACCCCCGCGAGCAGTACTTC.

This chain connects TRBV7-9 to TRBJ2-2; D tentatively reads TRBD1 or TRBD2 (7 bases each). The CDR3 contains 18 residues. The V and J ends lost 5 bases and 4 bases respectively, with 23 bases between them. Germline CDR1 SEHNR, CDR2 FQNEAQ (reference sequence). This CDR3 reads CASSPPLGRGGSTGELFF. The CDR3 nucleotides read TGTGCCAGCAGCCCCCCCCTCGGCAGGGGGGGTAGCACCGGGGAGCTGTTTTTT.

As to this clonotype: Compared with germline, one end of the junction differs, possibly owing to a read error. The chain is built from TRBV4-1 and TRBJ2-7, with D tentatively TRBD1 (6 bases). Germline CDR1 MGHRA, CDR2 YSYEKL. The CDR3 is 16 amino acids. CDR3 amino acids: CASSQDFWGRPLEQYF. CDR3 nucleotide sequence: TGCGCTAGCAGCCAAGACTTCTGGGGGCGGCCTCTGGAGCAGTACTTC.

V gene TRBV7-9 combines with J gene TRBJ2-1; 10 bases fit TRBD1. The J segment lost 5 bases and the V segment lost 2 bases, leaving 15 bases of the junction unmatched. The CDR3 extends over 19 amino acids. Germline assignment: CDR1 SEHNR and CDR2 FQNEAQ (reference sequence). CDR3 in amino acids: CASSLIFGKGTGDHNEQFF. The CDR3 DNA sequence: TGTGCCAGCAGCTTAATTTTCGGCAAGGGGACAGGGGACCACAATGAGCAGTTCTTC. The whole variable domain, remainder taken from reference TRBV7-9 and TRBJ2-1, is DTGVSQNPRHKITKRGQNVTFRCDPISEHNRLYWYRQTLGQGPEFLTYFQNEAQLEKSRLLSDRFSAERPKGSFSTLEIQRTEQGDSAMYLCASSLIFGKGTGDHNEQFFGPGTRLTVL.

This clonotype came up many times. The gene calls are TRBV4-1 and TRBJ2-3, with 8 bases lining up with TRBD1. The CDR3 is 19 residues long. Germline CDR1 is MGHRA and CDR2 is YSYEKL. The V and J ends lost 0 bases and 4 bases, in that order; junction bases with no gene match: 15. CDR3 nucleotide sequence: TGCGCCAGCAGCCAAGATAGTGTTATTGGACAGGGAAGGGCAGATACGCAGTATTTT. This sequence encodes CASSQDSVIGQGRADTQYF.

This clonotype has just a few counts. The chain recombines TRBV11-2 with TRBJ1-2; tentatively, D is TRBD1 (6 bases). CDR1 is SGHAT and CDR2 is FQNNGV in the germline V gene. V was pared by 4 bases and J by 4 bases, with 10 bases between. This CDR3 region has 13 residues. CDR3 sequence reads: CASSSRGVYGYTF. In nucleotides, the CDR3 is TGTGCCAGCAGCTCCAGGGGTGTCTATGGCTACACCTTC.

This clonotype came up a few times. The chain is built from TRBV10-1 and TRBJ2-3; either TRBD1 or TRBD2 may supply D (5 bases each). The V end lost 5 bases, the J end lost 2 bases, and 14 bases lay between the germline ends. The length of the CDR3 is 15 residues. Germline V gene lookup returns CDR1 WNHNN and CDR2 SYGVQD (reference sequence). The chain's CDR3 is CASSQWDLATDTQYF. CDR3 bases: TGCGCCAGCAGTCAGTGGGACCTCGCCACAGATACGCAGTATTTT.

This clonotype was counted only a few times. The chain combines TRBV12-3 or TRBV12-4 with TRBJ2-1; D call uncertain. The CDR3 runs to 13 residues. V was trimmed by 6 bases and J by 8 bases, leaving 14 bases between them. The CDR3 nucleotides are TGTGCCAGCAGCAGTAGCTTGTTGGATGAGCAGTTCTTC. It yields the protein CASSSSLLDEQFF.

For this clonotype: Given a much more abundant clone one base away, this may be a read error. The chain carries TRBV20-1 and TRBJ1-5; perhaps TRBD1 as D (5 bases). With the DNA end fitting TRBJ2-3 better, the J assignment may be wrong. The length of the CDR3 is 16 residues. In germline, CDR1 is DFQATT, CDR2 SNEGSKA (reference sequence). CDR3 residues: CSARDGAGFSNQPQYF. Written as DNA, the CDR3 is TGCAGTGCTAGAGATGGGGCAGGGTTTAGCAATCAGCCCCAGTATTTT.

Points on this clonotype: A junction end diverges from the germline sequence, so it may reflect a read error. The chain uses TRBV12-3 or TRBV12-4 and TRBJ2-3; D might be TRBD2 (6 bases). This CDR3 spans 14 amino acids. CDR3: CVSSPGLSRDTQYF. The CDR3 DNA reads as TGTGTCAGCAGTCCCGGACTATCCAGAGATACGCAGTATTTT.

This clonotype has a handful of counts. The J gene is TRBJ2-5, the V gene TRBV12-3 or TRBV12-4, with D possibly called TRBD1 or TRBD2 (5 bases each). V lost 0 bases, J lost 5 bases, and 13 bases lay in between. The CDR3 contains 15 residues. CDR3 coding DNA: TGTGCCAGCAGTTTAGCGCACGGGGCCGGGGAGACCCAGTACTTC. It specifies CASSLAHGAGETQYF.

The rearrangement uses TRBV20-1 and TRBJ2-7; 14 bases fit TRBD2. The CDR3 is 18 amino acids. Germline trimming cut 6 bases from V and 3 bases from J; bases unmatched to any gene: 16. Germline lookup yields CDR1 DFQATT and CDR2 SNEGSKA (reference sequence). The CDR3 is CSARPGLAGVVLLYEQYF. CDR3 nucleotide sequence: TGCAGTGCGCGGCCGGGACTAGCGGGAGTAGTCCTCCTCTACGAGCAGTACTTC.

The V gene is TRBV3-1, the J gene TRBJ2-2, with TRBD2 matching over 7 bases. In germline, CDR1 is LGHDT, CDR2 YNNKEL (reference sequence). The CDR3 is 17 residues long. The J segment lost 6 bases and the V segment lost 0 bases, leaving 10 bases of the junction unmatched. In DNA, the CDR3 is TGTGCCAGCAGCCAAGAGCTAGCGGAACGAGTGGCCGGGGAGCTGTTTTTT. It is translated as CASSQELAERVAGELFF.

The CDR3 loop is CASSQDGFTYGYTF. The CDR3 nucleotides read TGCGCCAGCAGCCAAGACGGCTTCACCTATGGCTACACCTTC. This chain uses TRBV4-1 with TRBJ1-2, with D uncertain. Germline CDR1 reads MGHRA; CDR2 reads YSYEKL. This CDR3 region has 14 residues. Trimming shortened V by 0 bases and J by 4 bases, and 9 bases separated the two germline ends.

This chain links TRBV12-3 or TRBV12-4 with TRBJ2-3, with D possibly matching TRBD1 (7 bases). This CDR3 spans 16 amino acids. CDR3 DNA: TGTACCTGCAGCCACCCCAGGGGGGAGAGCACAGATACGCAGTATTTT. Translating gives CTCSHPRGESTDTQYF.